The 2 T cell receptor beta chains below were found in one sample sequenced in a study of vaccination effects on CD4 cells after COVID-19 (dated by TCRdb to the early 2020s). The library was produced with the immunoSEQ multiplex PCR assay. Not all clones reach the TCRdb copy of this immuneACCESS table, which keeps in-frame sequences only. Checked studies attribute under half of the gap to unresolved V genes and leave the rest unexplained. Here the sample has some 68,000 clones; around 72% occur a single time. The top ten hold under 4.5% of the sample. In the ViraFEST assay, PBMC were stimulated with viral peptide pools, and antigen-specific CD4+ T cell clonotypes were then identified by expansion using TCR sequencing. After about 9 days of culture, CD4+ T cells were isolated with the EasySep CD4+ T cell isolation kit. Healthy vaccine recipients had no prior SARS-CoV-2 infection, confirmed by negative nucleocapsid antibodies before and after vaccination.

These receptors have no known antigen. This specimen consisted of CD4+ T cells from PBMCs cultured with HCoV-OC43 spike peptides, obtained before COVID-19 vaccination. The cell subset or site label for this specimen denotes: HCoV-OC43 spike overlapping peptide pool stimulation. These receptors all stem from a human donor who received a COVID-19 vaccine.

The chain is built from TRBV18 and TRBJ1-1, with no clear D. Germline CDR1 and CDR2: KGHSH and LQKENI. Between the trimmed V and J ends, which lost 3 bases and 1 base, there was a span of 15 bases. This CDR3 region has 16 residues. DNA for the CDR3: TGTGCCAGCTCACCTTATTGGATCCAGCAGAACACTGAAGCTTTCTTT. It translates to CASSPYWIQQNTEAFF.

V is TRBV3-1 (or the pseudogene TRBV3-2) and J is TRBJ2-1; D could derive from TRBD1 or TRBD2 (7 bases each). CDR3 length: 16 amino acids. In germline, CDR1 is LGHDT, CDR2 YNNKEL (reference sequence). V dropped 4 bases and J dropped 0 bases, with 13 bases sitting between them. The CDR3: CASSPQGGGSYNEQFF. The DNA for the CDR3 is TGTGCCAGCAGCCCCCAGGGGGGGGGCTCCTACAATGAGCAGTTCTTC.